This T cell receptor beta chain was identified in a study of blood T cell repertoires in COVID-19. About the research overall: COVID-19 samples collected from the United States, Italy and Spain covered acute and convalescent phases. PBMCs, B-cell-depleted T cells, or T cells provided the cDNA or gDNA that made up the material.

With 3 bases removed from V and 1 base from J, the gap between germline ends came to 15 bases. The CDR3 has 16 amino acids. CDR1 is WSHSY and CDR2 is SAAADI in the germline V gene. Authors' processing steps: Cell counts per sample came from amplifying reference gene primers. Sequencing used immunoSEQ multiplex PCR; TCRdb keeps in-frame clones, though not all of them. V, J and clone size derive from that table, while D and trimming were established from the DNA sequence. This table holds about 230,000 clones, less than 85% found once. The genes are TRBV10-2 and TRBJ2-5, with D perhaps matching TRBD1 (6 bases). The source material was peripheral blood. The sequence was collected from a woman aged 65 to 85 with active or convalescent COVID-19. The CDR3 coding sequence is TGCGCCAGCAGTGACCCCTACGGACAGAGCCAAGAGACCCAGTACTTC. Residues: CASSDPYGQSQETQYF.